A single sample gave rise to the 3 T cell receptor beta chains below, sequenced in a study of blood T cells in healthy people across ages. A second PCR of roughly 7 to 11 cycles used a sample-barcoded 5' primer and a J-beta primer mix. TCRdb processed the 5' RACE reads anew with MiXCR; each CDR3 protein has one entry. The repertoire includes approximately 790,000 distinct CDR3 sequences, 60% to 80% of them detected once, and 25% to 35% sits in the top ten. The sequenced sample was blood. These receptors were obtained from a young man in good health.

The chain has TRBV12-3 or TRBV12-4 and TRBJ1-1, with D tentatively TRBD1 (5 bases). V lost 6 bases, J lost 4 bases, and 12 bases lay in between. The CDR3 has 13 residues. CDR3 in DNA: TGTGCCAGCAGCCGAAATGGGGGCACTGAAGCTTTCTTT. Amino acids: CASSRNGGTEAFF.

The V and J genes are TRBV9 and TRBJ2-4; D ambiguous. Judging by the DNA end, TRBJ2-5 fits better; the J call may be wrong. The CDR3 loop spans 16 amino acids. Germline V gene lookup returns CDR1 SGDLS and CDR2 YYNGEE. The CDR3 DNA reads as TGTGCCAGCAGCGTCGAAACCACCAGTTATTCCGAGACCCAGTACTTC. It encodes CASSVETTSYSETQYF.

This chain joins TRBV7-2 and TRBJ2-1; the match to TRBD1 covers 9 bases. The CDR3 consists of 16 residues. Germline V gene lookup returns CDR1 SGHTA and CDR2 FQGNSA. The ends lost 5 bases at V and 7 bases at J; junction bases unmatched: 12. CDR3 sequence: CASSQTGGRDINEQFF. The CDR3 region has the DNA TGTGCCAGCAGCCAAACAGGGGGCCGCGATATTAATGAGCAGTTCTTC.